This T cell receptor (beta chain) was sequenced during a study of T-cell reconstitution after alpha-beta-depleted transplantation in children. This sample's TCRbeta library carried unique molecular identifier barcodes. TCRdb fed the PCR reads into MiXCR, producing one record per CDR3 protein. There are 200,000 to 250,000 distinct CDR3 sequences in the sample; around 9.5% occur only once, and around 6.2% lies in the top ten. This clonotype has only a few counts. The CDR3 has 13 amino acids. The V gene's germline CDR1 is ENHRY and CDR2 SYGVKD. Losses at the gene ends were 6 bases for V and 2 bases for J; bases not matched to a gene: 3.

The source is a human donor who donated a stem cell graft to a child with acute lymphoblastic leukemia. V is TRBV10-3 and J is TRBJ2-7; 8 bases fit TRBD1. The sequences come from PBMCs from the stem cell graft donor, collected from the stem cell graft. The CDR3, as DNA: TGTGCCATCAGGGGACAGGCAACCTACGAGCAGTACTTC. Protein: CAIRGQATYEQYF.